The clone carrying this TCR beta chain was recorded a few times. The antigen remains unidentified. This sample was included in a study of vaccination effects on CD4 cells after COVID-19. TCRdb's table, derived via immunoSEQ multiplex PCR, lists solely in-frame clones and lacks some. The data contain roughly 60,000 clones, roughly 76% of them singletons. This CDR3 is 14 amino acids long. CDR1 is SGHRS and CDR2 is YFSETQ in the germline V gene. V lost 2 bases, J lost 5 bases, and 4 bases stayed unmatched. Pools of viral peptides were used by the ViraFEST assay to expand antigen-specific CD4+ T cells ahead of sequencing. Between days 9 and 10 of culture, CD4+ T cells were separated out. Among the vaccine recipients, none had a prior SARS-CoV-2 infection, and nucleocapsid antibodies were negative.

The source was CD4+ T cells from PBMCs cultured with SARS-CoV-2 spike peptides, collected before COVID-19 vaccination. The receptor comes from a human donor who received a COVID-19 vaccine. V is TRBV5-1 and J is TRBJ1-2; 9 nucleotides match TRBD1. DNA of the CDR3: TGCGCCAGCAGCTTACAGGGGGCTGCGTATGGCTACACCTTC. It yields the protein CASSLQGAAYGYTF.